A single sample is the source of the 12 T cell receptor beta chains below, sequenced in a study of human T cells and chemical hapten exposure. Time point described: healthy volunteer bleed at 2 weeks. Unfractionated whole blood yielded total RNA. In TCRdb, the RACE reads were re-called with MiXCR into one record per CDR3 protein. The data show some 120,000 distinct CDR3 sequences, with approximately 9.5% seen just once and 1.5% to 2% held by the top ten. Sequenced material: whole blood. Every receptor here comes from a male donor in good health. Some clones in this sample may be carry-over from other donors' samples.

This clonotype was seen a few times. V usage is TRBV27 and J usage is TRBJ2-1; a weak D match, TRBD2 (5 bases). The V gene lost 6 bases and the J gene lost 4 bases, with 19 bases spanning the gap. The V gene's germline CDR1 is MNHEY and CDR2 SMNVEV (reference sequence). This CDR3 has 16 residues. The DNA for the CDR3 is TGTGCCAGCAGCCTAACGGGTTCGGGGAAATACAATGAGCAGTTCTTC. The encoded protein is CASSLTGSGKYNEQFF.

DNA of the CDR3: TGTGCCAGCAGCTTAATGGGACAGGGAACACCCCTCCACTTT. It specifies CASSLMGQGTPLHF. The rearrangement joins TRBV7-9 to TRBJ1-6, with 9 bases aligning to TRBD1. This CDR3 region has 14 residues. Germline assignment: CDR1 SEHNR and CDR2 FQNEAQ (reference sequence). Unmatched junction bases numbered 4, after V lost 2 bases and J lost 11 bases. Using reference TRBV7-9 and TRBJ1-6 for the parts outside the CDR3, the full variable domain is DTGVSQNPRHKITKRGQNVTFRCDPISEHNRLYWYRQTLGQGPEFLTYFQNEAQLEKSRLLSDRFSAERPKGSFSTLEIQRTEQGDSAMYLCASSLMGQGTPLHFGNGTRLTVT.

This clonotype has more than one count but fewer than ten. This rearrangement joins TRBV25-1 to TRBJ2-7, with D possibly matching TRBD2 (5 bases). CDR3 length: 15 residues. The germline gives CDR1 MGHDK, CDR2 SYGVNS. Between the trimmed V and J ends, which lost 8 bases and 1 base, there was a span of 18 bases. The CDR3 region is CASGLSAGHSYEQYF. The CDR3, as DNA: TGTGCCAGCGGGTTGTCTGCGGGCCATTCCTACGAGCAGTACTTC.

This clonotype has a count of ten or more. The V and J genes are TRBV7-9 and TRBJ2-5, with no clear D. V was clipped by 5 bases and J by 2 bases, with 12 bases between them. The CDR3 sequence is 14 residues long. CDR1 is SEHNR, CDR2 FQNEAQ, per germline (reference sequence). The CDR3 DNA reads as TGTGCCAGCAGCCCGACGGGTAGACAAGAGACCCAGTACTTC. It specifies CASSPTGRQETQYF.

This chain joins TRBV18 and TRBJ2-5; TRBD1 agrees at 7 bases. This CDR3 has 14 residues. Germline CDR1 is KGHSH and CDR2 is LQKENI. V was clipped by 0 bases and J by 3 bases; unmatched bases: 1. CDR3 sequence: CASSPPGTEETQYF. The CDR3 bases are TGTGCCAGCTCACCACCTGGGACAGAAGAGACCCAGTACTTC.

This clonotype was counted ten times or more. The gene calls are TRBV7-8 and TRBJ2-5; D gene unclear. This CDR3 has 12 amino acids. CDR1 is SGHVS, CDR2 FQNEAQ, per germline. V lost 8 bases, J lost 5 bases, and 12 bases lay in between. The CDR3 DNA sequence: TGTGCCAGCTTGCCCCTTGGGGAGACCCAGTACTTC. It encodes CASLPLGETQYF.

This clonotype has more than one count but fewer than ten. The V gene is TRBV20-1, the J gene TRBJ2-5; 10 bases are a match to TRBD2. CDR1 DFQATT and CDR2 SNEGSKA come from the germline V gene (reference sequence). This CDR3 contains 14 residues. After removal of 4 bases from V and 4 bases from J, the junction contained 6 bases not matched to a gene. In nucleotides, the CDR3 is TGCAGTGCTACAAGAGCGGGAGGGCGAGAGACCCAGTACTTC. Its translation: CSATRAGGRETQYF.

This clonotype was found a few times. This chain links TRBV6-9 with TRBJ2-7, with D tentatively TRBD1 (5 bases). This CDR3 comprises 15 residues. Between the trimmed V and J ends, which lost 2 bases and 6 bases, there was a span of 17 bases. The V gene's germline CDR1 is MNHGY and CDR2 SVAAGI. CDR3 nucleotide sequence: TGTGCCAGCAGTTATAGGACGAGGAGAAGGGGCGAGCAGTACTTC. Translation: CASSYRTRRRGEQYF.

This clonotype was seen more than once but under ten times. This sequence joins TRBV18 and TRBJ1-1; D is unclear. The CDR3 extends over 14 amino acids. V was cut by 1 base and J by 3 bases, with 9 bases left in between. In germline, CDR1 is KGHSH, CDR2 LQKENI. CDR3 residues: CASSPLPRDTEAFF. DNA of the CDR3: TGTGCCAGCTCACCACTCCCTAGGGACACTGAAGCTTTCTTT.

The V and J genes are TRBV15 and TRBJ1-2, with D possibly being TRBD1 (5 bases). The germline V gene has CDR1 LNHNV and CDR2 YYDKDF (reference sequence). The ends were cut back, 5 bases at V and 6 bases at J, with 16 bases in the middle. This CDR3 spans 14 amino acids. The CDR3 bases are TGTGCCACCAGCGCACGGGGCCCGGTCGATGGCTACACCTTC. Translated, it gives CATSARGPVDGYTF.

The CDR3 nucleotides are TGTGCCAGCGAGGGCGCGGGACTAGGGGGCTCCTACAATGAGCAGTTCTTC. Protein: CASEGAGLGGSYNEQFF. The V gene is TRBV2, the J gene TRBJ2-1, with TRBD2 matching over 8 bases. V was pared by 8 bases and J by 0 bases, with 12 bases of the junction left unmatched. The germline CDR1 and CDR2 sequences are SNHLY and FYNNEI. The CDR3 covers 17 residues.

This clonotype occurred a few times. The rearrangement joins TRBV6-2 or TRBV6-3 to TRBJ1-1, with D perhaps matching TRBD1 (5 bases). Germline V lookup: CDR1 MNHEY, CDR2 SVGEGT. V was cut by 4 bases and J by 4 bases, with 16 bases left in between. This CDR3 is 15 amino acids long. CDR3 sequence reads: CASSSPDLGGTEAFF. The CDR3 DNA sequence: TGTGCCAGCAGTTCCCCGGACCTCGGGGGCACTGAAGCTTTCTTT.